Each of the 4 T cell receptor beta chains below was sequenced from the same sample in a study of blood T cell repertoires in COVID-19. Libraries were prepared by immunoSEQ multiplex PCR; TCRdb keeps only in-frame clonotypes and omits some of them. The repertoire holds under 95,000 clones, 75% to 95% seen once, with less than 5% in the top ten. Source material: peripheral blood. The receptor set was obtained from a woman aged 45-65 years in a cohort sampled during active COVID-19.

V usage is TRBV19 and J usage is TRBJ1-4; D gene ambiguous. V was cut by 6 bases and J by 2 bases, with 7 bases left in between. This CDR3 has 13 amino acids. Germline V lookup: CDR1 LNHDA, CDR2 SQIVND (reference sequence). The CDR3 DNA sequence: TGTGCCAGTAGCAAGAGTACTAATGAAAAACTGTTTTTT. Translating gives CASSKSTNEKLFF.

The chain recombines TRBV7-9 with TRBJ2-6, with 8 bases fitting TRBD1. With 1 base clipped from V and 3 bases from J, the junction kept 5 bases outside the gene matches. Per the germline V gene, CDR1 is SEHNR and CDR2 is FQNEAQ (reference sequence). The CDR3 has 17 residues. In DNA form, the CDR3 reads TGTGCCAGCAGCTTAGGGCAGGGGGCCGGTGGGGCCAACGTCCTGACTTTC. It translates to CASSLGQGAGGANVLTF.

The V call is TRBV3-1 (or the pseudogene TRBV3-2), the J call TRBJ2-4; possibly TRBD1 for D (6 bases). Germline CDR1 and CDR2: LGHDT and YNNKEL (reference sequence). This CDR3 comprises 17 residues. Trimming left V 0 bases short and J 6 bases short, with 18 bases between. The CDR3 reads CASSQDPPGRGGNIQYF. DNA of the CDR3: TGTGCCAGCAGCCAAGATCCCCCGGGTAGAGGGGGAAACATTCAGTACTTC.

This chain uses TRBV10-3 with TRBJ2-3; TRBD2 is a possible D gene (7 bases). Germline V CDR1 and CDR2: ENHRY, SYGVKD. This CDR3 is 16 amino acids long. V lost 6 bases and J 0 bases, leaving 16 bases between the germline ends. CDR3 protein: CAIRPARGASTDTQYF. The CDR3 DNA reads TGTGCCATCAGGCCTGCTCGGGGGGCTAGCACAGATACGCAGTATTTT.